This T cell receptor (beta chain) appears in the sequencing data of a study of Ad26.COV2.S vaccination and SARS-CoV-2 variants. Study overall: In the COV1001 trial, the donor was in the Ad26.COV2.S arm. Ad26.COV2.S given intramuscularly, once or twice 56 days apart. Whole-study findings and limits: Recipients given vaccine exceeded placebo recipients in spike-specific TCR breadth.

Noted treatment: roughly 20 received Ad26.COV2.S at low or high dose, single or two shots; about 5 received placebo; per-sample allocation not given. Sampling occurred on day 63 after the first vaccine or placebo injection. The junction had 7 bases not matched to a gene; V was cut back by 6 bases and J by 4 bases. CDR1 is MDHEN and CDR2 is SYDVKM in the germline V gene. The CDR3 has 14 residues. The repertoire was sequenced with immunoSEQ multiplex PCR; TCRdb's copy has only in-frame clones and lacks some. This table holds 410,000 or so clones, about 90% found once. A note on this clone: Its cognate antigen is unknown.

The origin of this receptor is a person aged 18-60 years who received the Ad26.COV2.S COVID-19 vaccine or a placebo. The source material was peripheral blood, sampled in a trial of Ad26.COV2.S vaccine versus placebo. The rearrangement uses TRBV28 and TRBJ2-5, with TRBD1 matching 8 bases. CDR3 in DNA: TGTGCCAGCAGCGGAGGACAGGGTTTAGAGACCCAGTACTTC. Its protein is CASSGGQGLETQYF.